A single sample is the source of the 21 T cell receptor beta chains below, sequenced in a study of cytomegalovirus exposure and HLA in healthy donors. The primer mix had 60 Vbeta and 13 Jbeta primers. The repertoire was sequenced with immunoSEQ multiplex PCR; TCRdb's copy has only in-frame clones and lacks some. This sample has 150,000 to 200,000 clones, with 82% found just once. The material sequenced was PBMCs. The receptors were gathered from a girl aged 2-10 years in good health and CMV-seropositive.

The chain uses TRBV9 and TRBJ1-5, with D possibly matching TRBD1 (6 bases). The V and J ends lost 0 bases and 6 bases respectively, with 13 bases between them. Germline V lookup: CDR1 SGDLS, CDR2 YYNGEE. The CDR3 has 15 residues. The CDR3 here is CASSVVEGEGQPQHF. CDR3 nucleotide sequence: TGTGCCAGCAGCGTAGTGGAGGGGGAGGGTCAGCCCCAGCATTTT.

This rearrangement joins TRBV6-1 to TRBJ1-1, with D possibly being TRBD1 (5 bases). This CDR3 has 12 amino acids. CDR1 and CDR2 (germline): MNHNS, SASEGT. Trimming stripped 9 bases from V and 10 bases from J, with 18 bases between. CDR3 amino acids: CASRPPTDPAFF. In DNA, the CDR3 is TGTGCCAGTCGACCCCCGACAGATCCAGCTTTCTTT.

The rearrangement links TRBV5-1 to TRBJ2-7; D possibly corresponds to TRBD2 (5 bases). This CDR3 contains 12 residues. V was pared by 3 bases and J by 7 bases, with 11 bases between. Per germline, CDR1 SGHRS and CDR2 YFSETQ. The CDR3 bases are TGCGCCAGCAGCTCCGAGGGTTGGGAGCAGTACTTC. It is translated as CASSSEGWEQYF.

Sample share makes this clone medium-sized. The J gene is TRBJ2-3, the V gene TRBV6-1, with 9 positions matching TRBD1. Germline V CDR1 and CDR2: MNHNS, SASEGT. This CDR3 comprises 15 residues. The trim removed 10 bases at V and 4 bases at J, leaving 12 bases unmatched. CDR3 DNA sequence: TGTGCCATTAGTCCGGGACAGGGAGGAGCAGATACGCAGTATTTT. Translation: CAISPGQGGADTQYF.

The gene calls are TRBV5-4 and TRBJ2-7; D remains ambiguous. Germline V CDR1 and CDR2: SGHNT, YYREEE (reference sequence). This CDR3 region has 13 residues. V gave up 0 bases and J gave up 5 bases, with 9 bases separating them. The CDR3 DNA follows: TGTGCCAGCAGCTTGGTTAGCCAGCACGAGCAGTACTTC. This translates into CASSLVSQHEQYF.

This clone was recorded a few times. V is TRBV2 and J is TRBJ2-1; 8 bases line up with TRBD2. Per germline, CDR1 SNHLY and CDR2 FYNNEI. Trimming at V came to 3 bases and at J to 4 bases, leaving 8 bases not matched to a gene. The CDR3 totals 16 residues. Here the CDR3 DNA reads TGTGCCAGCAGTGACCGCTTAGCGGGGATGTACAATGAGCAGTTCTTC. Its protein is CASSDRLAGMYNEQFF.

This chain connects TRBV5-4 to TRBJ2-7; 14 nucleotides agree with TRBD2. The germline V gene encodes CDR1 SGHNT and CDR2 YYREEE (reference sequence). The length of the CDR3 is 16 residues. V shed 2 bases, J shed 5 bases, and the junction held 6 bases outside the gene matches. The CDR3 DNA sequence: TGTGCCAGCAGCTTCCCGGGACTAGCGGGAGTCCACGAGCAGTACTTC. Encoded protein: CASSFPGLAGVHEQYF.

The CDR3, as DNA: TGTGCCAGCGACGGGGGGAAGGAGTGGCAAGAGACCCAGTACTTC. This encodes CASDGGKEWQETQYF. The rearrangement links TRBV6-1 to TRBJ2-5, with 7 bases that match TRBD2. Germline trimming cut 8 bases from V and 2 bases from J; bases unmatched to any gene: 11. The germline CDR1 and CDR2 sequences are MNHNS and SASEGT. The CDR3 has 15 residues.

This clone showed up just a few times. The V call is TRBV11-2, the J call TRBJ2-7, with D perhaps matching TRBD2 (5 bases). The CDR3 contains 12 residues. Per germline, CDR1 SGHAT and CDR2 FQNNGV. V lost 2 bases to trimming and J lost 7 bases, with 9 bases between them. CDR3 loop: CASSLSLAEQYF. CDR3 coding DNA: TGTGCCAGCAGCTTAAGCCTAGCTGAGCAGTACTTC.

The genes are TRBV30 and TRBJ1-5, with 7 positions matching TRBD1. Germline CDR1 reads GTSNPN; CDR2 reads SVGIG (reference sequence). The CDR3 contains 14 residues. The V segment lost 0 bases and the J segment 3 bases; nucleotides outside the gene matches: 2. The CDR3 loop reads CAWSVQGYNQPQHF. Here the CDR3 DNA reads TGTGCCTGGAGTGTACAGGGGTACAATCAGCCCCAGCATTTT.

The chain carries TRBV4-1 and TRBJ2-4; 7 bases are shared with TRBD2. CDR3 length: 20 residues. The V gene end was trimmed by 0 bases and the J gene end by 0 bases; junction bases not matched to a gene: 14. CDR1 and CDR2 (germline): MGHRA, YSYEKL. CDR3 nucleotide sequence: TGCGCCAGCAGCCAAGATCGGGGAGCTAGCGGTCTCTTAGCCAAAAACATTCAGTACTTC. This translates into CASSQDRGASGLLAKNIQYF.

This clone was recorded once. The chain is built from TRBV19 and TRBJ1-3, with no clear D. The CDR3 loop spans 16 amino acids. Between the trimmed V and J ends, which lost 4 bases and 4 bases, there was a span of 17 bases. Germline V gives CDR1 LNHDA, CDR2 SQIVND (reference sequence). The CDR3 DNA reads TGTGCCAGTAGTAGCCCGAGTGAGGCGCGAGGAAACACCATATATTTT. This sequence encodes CASSSPSEARGNTIYF.

The genes are TRBV29-1 and TRBJ2-1, with D possibly TRBD1 on 6 matching bases. The V end was cut by 7 bases, the J end by 1 base, with 11 bases between. The CDR3 contains 13 residues. The germline CDR1 and CDR2 sequences are SQVTM and ANQGSEA. CDR3 sequence reads: CSGVGQSYNEQFF. The CDR3 DNA reads TGCAGCGGGGTCGGACAGTCCTACAATGAGCAGTTCTTC.

The rearrangement joins TRBV28 to TRBJ2-5, with D unclear. CDR1 MDHEN and CDR2 SYDVKM come from the germline V gene. The CDR3 has 11 residues. Trimming pared 6 bases from V and 3 bases from J, leaving 5 bases between. The CDR3 bases are TGTGCCAGCAGCCACAAAGAGACCCAGTACTTC. This translates into CASSHKETQYF. Supplemented by reference TRBV28 and TRBJ2-5, the full variable domain reads DVKVTQSSRYLVKRTGEKVFLECVQDMDHENMFWYRQDPGLGLRLIYFSYDVKMKEKGDIPEGYSVSREKKERFSLILESASTNQTSMYLCASSHKETQYFGPGTRLLVL.

The V gene is TRBV2, the J gene TRBJ2-2; 7 nucleotides align to TRBD1. V lost 7 bases, J lost 2 bases, and 7 bases stayed unmatched. Germline-derived CDR1 and CDR2 are SNHLY and FYNNEI. The CDR3 extends over 15 amino acids. The CDR3 is CASTSGTDNTGELFF. DNA for the CDR3: TGTGCCAGCACCTCCGGGACAGACAACACCGGGGAGCTGTTTTTT.

The chain links TRBV10-3 to TRBJ1-1; 8 positions agree with TRBD1. The CDR3 spans 15 residues. Trimming cost V 5 bases and J 2 bases; bases outside gene matches: 7. Germline CDR1 and CDR2: ENHRY and SYGVKD. CDR3 protein: CAISNRQGFNTEAFF. In DNA form, the CDR3 reads TGTGCCATCAGTAATAGACAGGGGTTTAACACTGAAGCTTTCTTT.

For this clone: The sample holds other DNA sequences that translate to the same CDR3. The chain uses TRBV5-7 and TRBJ2-1; D call uncertain. Being an ORF, TRBV5-7 has a function that is uncertain. CDR3 length equals 14 residues. Trimming removed 0 bases from V and 0 bases from J, with 4 bases in between. The CDR3 is CASSLGHSYNEQFF. The CDR3 bases are TGTGCCAGCAGCTTGGGGCACTCCTACAATGAGCAGTTCTTC.

Details on this clone: A read error may produce the germline difference seen at one junction end. The V and J genes are TRBV30 and TRBJ2-5; 8 bases line up with TRBD2. The last part of the DNA fits TRBJ2-7 better; the J call may be wrong. The CDR3 is 13 amino acids. Germline V gives CDR1 GTSNPN, CDR2 SVGIG (reference sequence). CDR3 residues: CAWNSGSSHEQYF. CDR3 bases: TGTGCCTGGAACAGCGGGAGCTCCCACGAGCAGTACTTC.

V and J are TRBV19 and TRBJ2-1, with 8 bases that match TRBD2. This CDR3 region has 15 residues. The V gene's germline CDR1 is LNHDA and CDR2 SQIVND (reference sequence). Trimming cost V 6 bases and J 9 bases; bases outside gene matches: 13. The CDR3 region has the DNA TGTGCCAGTAGCCCGCAGGGACTAGTTCCCGGTGAGCAGTTCTTC. Residues: CASSPQGLVPGEQFF.

This chain joins TRBV15 and TRBJ2-1; 9 bases match TRBD2. Germline lookup yields CDR1 LNHNV and CDR2 YYDKDF (reference sequence). The V segment lost 5 bases and the J segment 0 bases; nucleotides outside the gene matches: 5. The CDR3 runs 16 residues. The CDR3 reads CATSRTSVSSYNEQFF. The CDR3 DNA follows: TGTGCCACCAGCCGGACTAGCGTTAGCTCCTACAATGAGCAGTTCTTC.

This clone showed up just a few times. The chain has TRBV30 and TRBJ2-5; D is ambiguous. The CDR3 extends over 12 amino acids. Germline assignment: CDR1 GTSNPN and CDR2 SVGIG (reference sequence). V lost 3 bases to trimming and J lost 6 bases, with 11 bases between them. The CDR3 sequence is CAWRAMGQTQYF. The CDR3 bases are TGTGCCTGGAGGGCGATGGGCCAGACCCAGTACTTC.